The source of this TCR beta chain is a study of somatic mutations in cytotoxic T cells in rheumatoid arthritis. About the research overall: Including V beta1+ cells that were sequenced for TCRB, some T-cell populations stained with V beta antibodies were flow-sorted at nearly 100% purity.

This clone was recorded only once. What it binds is not known. Study results and caveats: No antigen targets were known for the expanded CD8+ clones.

Per the germline V gene, CDR1 is MNHEY and CDR2 is SVGAGI. The length of the CDR3 is 14 residues. Trimming pared 2 bases from V and 4 bases from J, leaving 12 bases between. Original processing methods: Among patient CD8+ clones larger than 1%, matches to published virus-specific TCRB sequences were rare. This table comes from immunoSEQ multiplex PCR, and its TCRdb copy is limited to in-frame clones, with some not included. That table is the source of V, J and clone size, and D and trimming were worked out from the DNA. The profile shows some 20,000 clones, roughly 80% of them singletons. This TCR was sampled from an adult with rheumatoid arthritis. The V gene is TRBV6-5, the J gene TRBJ2-7; a weak D match, TRBD2 (6 bases). The sequenced sample was CD8+ T cells sorted from blood. The CDR3 loop reads CASSYGGTRYEQYF. CDR3 coding DNA: TGTGCCAGCAGTTACGGGGGGACCCGGTACGAGCAGTACTTC.